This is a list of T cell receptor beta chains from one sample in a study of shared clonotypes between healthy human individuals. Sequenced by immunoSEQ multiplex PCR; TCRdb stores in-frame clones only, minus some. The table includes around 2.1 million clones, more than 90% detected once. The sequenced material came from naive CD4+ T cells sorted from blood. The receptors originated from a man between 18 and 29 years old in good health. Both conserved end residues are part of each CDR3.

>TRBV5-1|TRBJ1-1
CASSPTAGPSTEAFF
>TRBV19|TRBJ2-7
CASSISGQLFEQYF
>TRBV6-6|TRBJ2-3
CASRLASSTDTQYF
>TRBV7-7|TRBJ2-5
CASSLFGMGGGQETQYF
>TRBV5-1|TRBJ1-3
CASSLGQTPNTIYF
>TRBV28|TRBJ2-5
CASSPWRGQETQYF
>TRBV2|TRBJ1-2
CASSPRTGSGYGYTF
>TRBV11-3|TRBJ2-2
CASSLLGGFDTGELFF
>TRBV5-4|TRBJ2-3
CASSLVLDRLTDTQYF
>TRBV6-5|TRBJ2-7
CASTSWPGTYEQYF
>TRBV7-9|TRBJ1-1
CASSFNQGNTEAFF
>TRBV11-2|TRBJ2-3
CASSFSVDTQYF
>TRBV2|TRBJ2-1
CASSPGPGNEQFF
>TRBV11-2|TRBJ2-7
CASSLEPASYEQYF
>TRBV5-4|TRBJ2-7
CASSEDRGHSYEQYF
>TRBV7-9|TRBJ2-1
CASSLTAEQFF
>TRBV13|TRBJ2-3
CASSNDRSSSTDTQYF
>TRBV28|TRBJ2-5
CASSLAGDLRETQYF
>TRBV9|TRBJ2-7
CASSGEGYRGNEQYF
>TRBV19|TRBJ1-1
CASSFLGLSNTEAFF
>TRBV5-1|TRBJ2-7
CASSLAKAGAYEQYF
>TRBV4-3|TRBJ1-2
CASRQDQGGAPYGYTF
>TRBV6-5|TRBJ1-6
CASTTSRAPNSPLHF
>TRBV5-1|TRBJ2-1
CASSSSGGSYNEQFF
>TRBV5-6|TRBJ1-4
CASSLIDRDSEKLFF
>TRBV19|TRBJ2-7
CASSERRPRGTYEQYF
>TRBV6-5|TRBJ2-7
CASSQGGHYEQYF
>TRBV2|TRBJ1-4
CASRSGGPRRIF
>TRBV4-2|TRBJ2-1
CASSQEATSYNEQFF
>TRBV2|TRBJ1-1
CASRGGTENTEAFF
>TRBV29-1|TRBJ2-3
CSAGTSGEDTQYF
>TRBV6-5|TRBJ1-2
CASRRRDGYTF
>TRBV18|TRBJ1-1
CASSPQLNTEAFF
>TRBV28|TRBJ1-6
CASSLGGQGGIQSPLHF
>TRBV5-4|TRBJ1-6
CASSPKTGGSNSPLHF
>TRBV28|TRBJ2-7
CASSTPGRGPSYEQYF
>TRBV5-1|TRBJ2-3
CASGVGGGDFLDTQYF
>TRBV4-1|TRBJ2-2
CASSHIYTGELFF
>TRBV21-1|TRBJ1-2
CASSKLGDRGRYGYTF
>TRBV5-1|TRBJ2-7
CASSSDRALYEQYF
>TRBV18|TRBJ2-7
CASSPPQGSYEQYF
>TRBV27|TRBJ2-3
CASSPSRALTDTQYF
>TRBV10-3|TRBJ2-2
CAISATGQRNTGELFF
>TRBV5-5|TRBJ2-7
CASSVPGLSSYEQYF
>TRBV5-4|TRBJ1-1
CASSSERPGLNTEAFF
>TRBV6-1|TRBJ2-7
CASSEWGAGEQYF
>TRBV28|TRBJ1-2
CASSLVQSSGYTF
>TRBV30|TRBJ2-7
CAWTRDSPYEQYF
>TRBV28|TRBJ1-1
CASSRRRSEAFF